This TCR beta chain was retrieved from a study of vaccination and CD4 T cells after COVID-19. The length of the CDR3 is 14 residues. Germline V gives CDR1 SGHTA, CDR2 FQGNSA. V lost 4 bases to trimming and J lost 3 bases, with 12 bases between them. Oncomine TCR Beta short-read sequencing was applied to DNA from cultured CD4+ T cells. TCRdb processed the PCR reads anew with MiXCR; each CDR3 protein has one entry. Of under 15,000 distinct CDR3 sequences listed, under 55% are singletons. Comments on this clonotype: Its target is unknown.

Study findings and constraints: Post-vaccination reactive clonotypes (median approximately 38) did not differ significantly from post-infection (approximately 22).

Stated treatment: approximately 10-day PBMC culture with coronavirus spike peptide pools or control peptides (ViraFEST assay). T cells were expanded with peptide pools, and expanded clonotypes were identified by TCR sequencing. Half of the medium was exchanged for fresh IL-2 medium, first on day 3 and then on day 7. The chain links TRBV7-2 to TRBJ1-1, with unresolved D. The source material was CD4+ T cells from blood, cultured in vitro, sampled before SARS-CoV-2 vaccination. This receptor was identified in a human donor who had recovered from COVID-19. CDR3 amino acids: CASSSLPRDTEAFF. For the CDR3, the DNA is TGTGCCAGCAGCTCCCTCCCCCGGGACACTGAAGCTTTCTTT.